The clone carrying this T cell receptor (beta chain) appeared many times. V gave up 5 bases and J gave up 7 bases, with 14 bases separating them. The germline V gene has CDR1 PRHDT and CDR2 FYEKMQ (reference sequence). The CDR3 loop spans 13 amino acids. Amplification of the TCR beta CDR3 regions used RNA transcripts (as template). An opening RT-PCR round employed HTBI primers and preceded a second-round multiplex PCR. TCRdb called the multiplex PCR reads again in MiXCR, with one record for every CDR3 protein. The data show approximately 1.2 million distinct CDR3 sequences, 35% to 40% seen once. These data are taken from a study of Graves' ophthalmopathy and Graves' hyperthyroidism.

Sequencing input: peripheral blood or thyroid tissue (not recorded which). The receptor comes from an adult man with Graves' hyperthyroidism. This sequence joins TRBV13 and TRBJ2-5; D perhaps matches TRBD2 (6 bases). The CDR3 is CASSHRLGGTQYF. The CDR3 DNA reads TGTGCCAGCAGCCACAGGCTGGGGGGGACCCAGTACTTC.